The 19 T cell receptor beta chains listed next were all sequenced from one sample in a study of beta chain features in type 1 diabetes (dated by TCRdb to the late 2010s). The library was obtained by the immunoSEQ multiplex PCR assay. The High Capacity cDNA Reverse Transcription Kit was used to reverse transcribe all of the isolated RNA, meaning that expressed TCRB transcripts were what got sequenced. This is the immuneACCESS table as TCRdb keeps it, with only in-frame sequences that have V and J called. A part of the clones is gone; compared with another copy, unresolved V genes explain less than half, and the rest is unexplained. This sample holds under 200,000 clones; roughly 9% were observed only once. Together, the top ten hold 2% to 2.5% of the sample. Sequenced material: central memory CD4+ T cells from blood. The source is a woman aged 18-29 years in good health.

The V call is TRBV5-1, the J call TRBJ2-3; possible D gene TRBD2, 5 bases. This CDR3 region has 13 residues. Trimming pared 3 bases from V and 6 bases from J, leaving 11 bases between. Germline CDR1 reads SGHRS; CDR2 reads YFSETQ. The CDR3 spells CASSSKLGDTQYF. The CDR3 DNA is TGCGCCAGCAGCTCAAAACTAGGGGATACGCAGTATTTT.

The J gene is TRBJ1-1, the V gene TRBV30; a weak D match, TRBD1 (5 bases). This CDR3 region has 16 residues. Trimming took off 5 bases at V and 1 base at J, with 20 bases between the two ends. CDR1 is GTSNPN, CDR2 SVGIG, per germline (reference sequence). The CDR3 loop is CAWAPGGRDGNTEAFF. CDR3 in DNA: TGTGCCTGGGCCCCCGGGGGACGGGACGGGAACACTGAAGCTTTCTTT.

The V and J genes are TRBV18 and TRBJ2-7, with 11 bases identical to TRBD1. V lost 4 bases and J lost 5; bases outside the gene matches: 4. Germline V gene sequence: CDR1 KGHSH, CDR2 LQKENI. The CDR3 is 14 residues long. CDR3 region: CASSQGQGANEQYF. The CDR3 coding sequence is TGTGCCAGCTCACAAGGACAGGGGGCGAACGAGCAGTACTTC.

V usage is TRBV5-4 and J usage is TRBJ2-7; D ambiguous. The V and J ends lost 2 bases and 3 bases respectively, with 9 bases between them. The germline V gene encodes CDR1 SGHNT and CDR2 YYREEE (reference sequence). The CDR3 is 13 residues long. This CDR3 is CASSFGQIYEQYF. Written as DNA, the CDR3 is TGTGCCAGCAGCTTTGGGCAGATCTACGAGCAGTACTTC.

This clone appeared a single time. The V call is TRBV5-1, the J call TRBJ1-3; D gene ambiguous. The ends were cut back, 1 base at V and 0 bases at J, with 11 bases in the middle. Germline V gene data show CDR1 as SGHRS and CDR2 as YFSETQ. This CDR3 has 16 residues. CDR3 nucleotide sequence: TGCGCCAGCAGCTTGTATCCGGGGTCCTCTGGAAACACCATATATTTT. Its translation: CASSLYPGSSGNTIYF.

The chain is built from TRBV25-1 and TRBJ2-1, with 11 bases lining up with TRBD2. V lost 5 bases and J lost 7; bases outside the gene matches: 10. The CDR3 is 16 residues long. Germline V gene sequence: CDR1 MGHDK, CDR2 SYGVNS. The CDR3 spells CASSSPTSGMENEQFF. The DNA for the CDR3 is TGTGCCAGCAGTAGTCCGACTAGCGGGATGGAGAATGAGCAGTTCTTC.

The chain has TRBV2 and TRBJ2-7; 8 bases fit TRBD2. Germline V gives CDR1 SNHLY, CDR2 FYNNEI. Germline trimming cut 7 bases from V and 0 bases from J; bases unmatched to any gene: 5. CDR3 length: 14 residues. The CDR3: CASNERESSYEQYF. The DNA for the CDR3 is TGTGCCAGCAACGAGCGGGAGAGCTCCTACGAGCAGTACTTC.

This clone was seen more than once but under ten times. This sequence joins TRBV14 and TRBJ2-1; possibly TRBD1 for D (6 bases). V dropped 0 bases and J dropped 3 bases, with 12 bases sitting between them. Germline CDR1 SGHDN, CDR2 FVKESK. This CDR3 is built from 16 residues. The CDR3 loop is CASSQDYRVGYNEQFF. As DNA, the CDR3 is TGTGCCAGCAGCCAAGATTACAGGGTAGGCTACAATGAGCAGTTCTTC.

In its sample, this clone was seen a few times. The chain employs TRBV14 and TRBJ1-1, with D possibly being TRBD1 (5 bases). CDR3 length equals 16 residues. V lost 4 bases to trimming and J lost 3 bases, with 18 bases between them. The germline CDR1 and CDR2 sequences are SGHDN and FVKESK. CDR3 residues: CASSLFGGEKDTEAFF. The CDR3 DNA sequence: TGTGCCAGCAGCCTCTTTGGGGGGGAGAAGGACACTGAAGCTTTCTTT.

V gene TRBV5-4 combines with J gene TRBJ1-1; the D gene is possibly TRBD1 (6 bases). The V end was cut by 1 base, the J end by 0 bases, with 16 bases between. The CDR3 has 17 amino acids. Germline V lookup: CDR1 SGHNT, CDR2 YYREEE (reference sequence). The CDR3 loop is CASSLRGTDFMNTEAFF. The CDR3 nucleotides read TGTGCCAGCAGCTTGAGGGGGACGGATTTCATGAACACTGAAGCTTTCTTT.

V usage is TRBV4-2 and J usage is TRBJ1-6; 7 bases are shared with TRBD1. The CDR3 runs to 15 residues. V lost 6 bases to trimming and J lost 8 bases; unmatched junction nucleotides: 10. Germline loops: CDR1 LGHNA, CDR2 YNFKEQ. Here the CDR3 DNA reads TGTGCCAGCAGATCTAGACAGGGTGGTGATTCACCCCTCCACTTT. As protein: CASRSRQGGDSPLHF.

This sequence joins TRBV13 and TRBJ2-5; D not resolved. The DNA matches TRBJ2-7 better at its end, which makes the J call doubtful. This CDR3 spans 12 amino acids. Germline lookup yields CDR1 PRHDT and CDR2 FYEKMQ (reference sequence). The CDR3 region has the DNA TGTGCCAGCAGCTCCACCCTCTACGAGCAGTACTTC. This gives the protein CASSSTLYEQYF.

V and J are TRBV30 and TRBJ1-2, with 8 nucleotides matching TRBD1. The CDR3 runs 18 residues. With 5 bases clipped from V and 2 bases from J, the junction kept 19 bases outside the gene matches. Germline CDR1 and CDR2: GTSNPN and SVGIG (reference sequence). CDR3 sequence reads: CAWQTVWGQGALNYGYTF. The CDR3, as DNA: TGTGCCTGGCAAACTGTGTGGGGCCAGGGGGCTCTAAACTATGGCTACACCTTC.

This clone was seen only a few times. The rearrangement uses TRBV2 and TRBJ1-6, with 7 positions matching TRBD1. Germline CDR1 SNHLY, CDR2 FYNNEI. The CDR3 runs 14 residues. Unmatched junction bases numbered 6, after V lost 3 bases and J lost 10 bases. In DNA form, the CDR3 reads TGTGCCAGCAGTGAGTCGACAGGGAGATCACCCCTCCACTTT. It translates to CASSESTGRSPLHF.

This clone has only a few counts. V is TRBV11-2 and J is TRBJ1-2; 7 positions agree with TRBD1. The length of the CDR3 is 15 residues. J lost 3 bases, V lost 4 bases, and 8 bases had no gene match. The germline gives CDR1 SGHAT, CDR2 FQNNGV. CDR3 protein: CASSSSYRGDYGYTF. The CDR3 nucleotides are TGTGCCAGCAGCTCATCCTACAGGGGTGACTATGGCTACACCTTC.

The chain combines TRBV5-5 with TRBJ2-5; D perhaps matches TRBD2 (6 bases). Germline assignment: CDR1 SGHKS and CDR2 YYEKEE (reference sequence). The V gene lost 1 base and the J gene lost 1 base, with 8 bases spanning the gap. The CDR3 covers 14 residues. CDR3 in amino acids: CASSLREFQETQYF. As DNA, the CDR3 is TGTGCCAGCAGCTTGCGGGAGTTCCAAGAGACCCAGTACTTC.

This clone was recorded a few times. The V call is TRBV9, the J call TRBJ2-2, with 11 bases fitting TRBD1. The V segment lost 0 bases and the J segment 1 base; nucleotides outside the gene matches: 11. This CDR3 contains 20 residues. The germline V gene has CDR1 SGDLS and CDR2 YYNGEE. The CDR3 sequence is CASSVEPGLGQGGNTGELFF. CDR3 coding DNA: TGTGCCAGCAGCGTAGAACCCGGCCTGGGACAGGGGGGGAACACCGGGGAGCTGTTTTTT.

This chain uses TRBV9 with TRBJ1-1; D gene unclear. The CDR3 is 13 amino acids. The germline gives CDR1 SGDLS, CDR2 YYNGEE. V lost 0 bases and J 5 bases, leaving 8 bases between the germline ends. CDR3 sequence: CASSVAQLTEAFF. The CDR3 DNA sequence: TGTGCCAGCAGCGTAGCACAGCTTACTGAAGCTTTCTTT. Together with reference TRBV9 and TRBJ1-1, the CDR3 gives the full variable domain: DSGVTQTPKHLITATGQRVTLRCSPRSGDLSVYWYQQSLDQGLQFLIQYYNGEERAKGNILERFSAQQFPDLHSELNLSSLELGDSALYFCASSVAQLTEAFFGQGTRLTVV.

The J gene is TRBJ2-2, the V gene TRBV19, with D possibly TRBD1 on 6 matching bases. The V end was cut by 7 bases, the J end by 0 bases, with 9 bases between. Per germline, CDR1 LNHDA and CDR2 SQIVND (reference sequence). The CDR3 length is 14 residues. The chain's CDR3 is CASNRQANTGELFF. The DNA for the CDR3 is TGTGCCAGTAACCGACAGGCGAACACCGGGGAGCTGTTTTTT.